This TCR beta chain was sequenced for a study of STAT5B mutations in CD4+ large granular lymphocyte leukemia. Overall study results and limits: Compared with healthy controls (2/35), patient top clones favored TRBV06 (8/27).

The CDR3 extends over 16 amino acids. V dropped 1 base and J dropped 8 bases, with 20 bases sitting between them. The germline CDR1 and CDR2 sequences are LGHNT and FRNRAP. Sequencing was at survey level. Original handling: A productive frequency of 2.59 x 10-5 was the lowest detectable. The repertoire was sequenced with immunoSEQ multiplex PCR; TCRdb's copy has only in-frame clones and lacks some. D and trimming come from the DNA, and the V and J calls and clone size come from that table. The table has tens of thousands of clones, almost 85% seen once; the top ten hold 1% to 1.5%. Note on this clone: Its antigen is not known.

This rearrangement joins TRBV12-5 to TRBJ1-2; D uncertain. The specimen was CD4+ T cells from blood buffy coats. The origin of this receptor is a human donor in good health. CDR3 bases: TGTGCTAGTGGTTTGGGAGGATTGATGGCTGGAGGCGGCTACACCTTC. This sequence encodes CASGLGGLMAGGGYTF.